A single sample gave rise to the 26 T cell receptor beta chains below, sequenced in a study of vaccination effects on CD4 cells after COVID-19. Assay: immunoSEQ multiplex PCR; the TCRdb copy retains only in-frame clones and omits some. The sample has tens of thousands of clones; about 72% are singletons. Which antigens these TCRs recognize remains unknown. Antigen-specific CD4+ T cells were expanded (with viral peptide pools) by the ViraFEST assay ahead of sequencing. Scientists isolated CD4+ T cells after an approximately 11-day culture period ended. Vaccine recipients had no previous SARS-CoV-2 infection; their nucleocapsid antibodies were negative. Specimen: CD4+ T cells from PBMCs cultured with HCoV-OC43 spike peptides, collected before COVID-19 vaccination. Subset here: HCoV-OC43 spike overlapping peptide pool stimulation. Receptor source: a human donor who received a COVID-19 vaccine.

This chain joins TRBV29-1 and TRBJ2-7; D not resolved. This CDR3 region has 9 residues. Trimming pared 4 bases from V and 5 bases from J, leaving 3 bases between. Germline CDR1 SQVTM, CDR2 ANQGSEA. The CDR3 protein is CSVGHEQYF. CDR3 bases: TGCAGCGTTGGCCACGAGCAGTACTTC.

J is TRBJ1-1 and V is TRBV6-4; D is undetermined. Looked up from germline, CDR1 is MRHNA and CDR2 is SNTAGT. The CDR3 covers 14 residues. V was pared by 3 bases and J by 4 bases, with 12 bases between. The CDR3 sequence is CASSDTSRVTEAFF. In nucleotides, the CDR3 is TGTGCCAGCAGTGATACCTCAAGGGTCACTGAAGCTTTCTTT.

The sample holds a few counts of this clone. V usage is TRBV5-1 and J usage is TRBJ2-3; TRBD2 matches 11 bases. The CDR3 loop spans 18 amino acids. V lost 2 bases, J lost 0 bases, and 8 bases stayed unmatched. Germline loops: CDR1 SGHRS, CDR2 YFSETQ. Here the CDR3 reads CASSFLASGGPSTDTQYF. The CDR3 nucleotides read TGCGCCAGCAGCTTTTTGGCTAGCGGGGGGCCGAGCACAGATACGCAGTATTTT.

The chain has TRBV11-1 and TRBJ2-3; D may be TRBD1 (6 bases). V lost 6 bases and J lost 11, with 15 bases in between. CDR3 length: 12 residues. Per germline, CDR1 SGHAT and CDR2 FQDESV (reference sequence). The CDR3 DNA sequence: TGTGCCAGCAGAAGGATACAGGGAGAGCAGTATTTT. Translating it yields CASRRIQGEQYF.

The chain is built from TRBV19 and TRBJ1-2; tentatively, D is TRBD1 (5 bases). Between the trimmed V and J ends, which lost 3 bases and 4 bases, there was a span of 15 bases. This CDR3 has 15 amino acids. The germline gives CDR1 LNHDA, CDR2 SQIVND (reference sequence). The CDR3 spells CASSIKSQAIYGYTF. The DNA for the CDR3 is TGTGCCAGTAGTATTAAGTCACAGGCCATCTATGGCTACACCTTC.

The chain couples TRBV29-1 to TRBJ2-1; 8 bases fit TRBD2. Per germline, CDR1 SQVTM and CDR2 ANQGSEA. The trim removed 5 bases at V and 6 bases at J, leaving 12 bases unmatched. This CDR3 has 15 amino acids. CDR3 in DNA: TGCAGCGTTTCCCTGAGCGGGAGAGTAGGCAATGAGCAGTTCTTC. This sequence encodes CSVSLSGRVGNEQFF.

This clone showed up just a few times. J is TRBJ2-7 and V is TRBV21-1; TRBD2 reflects the table's D call only, with no check against the DNA. TRBV21-1 is annotated as a pseudogene. The CDR3 loop spans 15 amino acids. CDR3 region: CASSRLAGISGEQYF. For the CDR3, the DNA is TGTGCCAGCAGTAGGCTAGCGGGGATATCTGGCGAGCAGTACTTC.

Remarks on this clone: At one end, the junction sequence differs from germline, possibly due to a read error. This rearrangement joins TRBV3-1 (or the pseudogene TRBV3-2) to TRBJ1-2, with D possibly being TRBD1 (6 bases). This CDR3 has 12 residues. Germline assignment: CDR1 LGHDT and CDR2 YNNKEL (reference sequence). Here the CDR3 reads CASSSETRQASF. Written as DNA, the CDR3 is TGTGCCAGCAGCTCCGAGACGAGACAGGCATCCTTC.

The chain links TRBV7-9 to TRBJ1-2, with 8 bases identical to TRBD1. This CDR3 is 16 amino acids long. J lost 7 bases, V lost 5 bases, and 15 bases had no gene match. CDR1 SEHNR and CDR2 FQNEAQ come from the germline V gene (reference sequence). The CDR3 here is CASSATLGTGGSGYTF. CDR3 bases: TGTGCCAGCAGCGCGACCCTGGGTACAGGGGGGAGTGGCTACACCTTC.

This sequence joins TRBV7-9 and TRBJ2-7; D unresolved. Trimming shortened V by 1 base and J by 4 bases, and 26 bases separated the two germline ends. The CDR3 sequence is 19 residues long. Germline V gene sequence: CDR1 SEHNR, CDR2 FQNEAQ (reference sequence). CDR3 sequence reads: CASSLGLTRLNQRAYEQYF. As DNA, the CDR3 is TGTGCCAGCAGCTTAGGACTCACGCGCCTAAATCAAAGGGCTTACGAGCAGTACTTC.

V and J are TRBV6-5 and TRBJ1-2; D call uncertain. There are 12 residues in the CDR3. Trimming shortened V by 5 bases and J by 1 base, and 5 bases separated the two germline ends. Germline CDR1 and CDR2: MNHEY and SVGAGI. Written as DNA, the CDR3 is TGTGCCAGCAGTACACTTAACTATGGCTACACCTTC. Translation gives CASSTLNYGYTF.

The chain couples TRBV7-8 to TRBJ1-2; tentatively, D is TRBD1 (5 bases). V was shortened by 0 bases and J by 0 bases, with 11 bases between the two germline ends. From germline, CDR1 is SGHVS and CDR2 FQNEAQ. CDR3 size: 16 residues. The CDR3 DNA follows: TGTGCCAGCAGCTTAGCCGTCAGGGCCACTAACTATGGCTACACCTTC. Translating it yields CASSLAVRATNYGYTF.

This clone came up a few times. The chain recombines TRBV30 with TRBJ1-4; 11 bases match TRBD1. V trimming: 3 bases; J trimming: 7 bases; junction bases outside the gene matches: 7. The CDR3 runs to 15 residues. Germline V lookup: CDR1 GTSNPN, CDR2 SVGIG (reference sequence). The CDR3 sequence is CAWRPPDRGLEKLFF. CDR3 coding DNA: TGTGCCTGGAGGCCGCCGGACAGGGGGCTTGAAAAACTGTTTTTT.

CDR3 nucleotides: TGTGCCAGAAGTTTTACTAATTTGGACCGTATAAGCTCTGGGGCCAACGTCCTGACTTTC. This translates into CARSFTNLDRISSGANVLTF. This chain connects TRBV5-3 to TRBJ2-6, with unresolved D. TRBV5-3 is labeled an ORF, and its function is uncertain. Between the trimmed V and J ends, which lost 5 bases and 0 bases, there was a span of 24 bases. The CDR3 runs to 20 residues.

The gene calls are TRBV29-1 and TRBJ2-7; 13 nucleotides align to TRBD2. The V segment lost 7 bases and the J segment 6 bases; nucleotides outside the gene matches: 12. Germline V CDR1 and CDR2: SQVTM, ANQGSEA. This CDR3 contains 15 residues. The CDR3 sequence is CSAEEGLAGFREQYF. The CDR3 region has the DNA TGCAGCGCAGAGGAGGGACTAGCGGGATTTCGCGAGCAGTACTTC.

The chain recombines TRBV9 with TRBJ1-6; tentative D call: TRBD1 (5 bases). Germline V CDR1 and CDR2: SGDLS, YYNGEE. The length of the CDR3 is 15 residues. V was shortened by 7 bases and J by 0 bases, with 11 bases between the two germline ends. CDR3 sequence reads: CASGGRSSYNSPLHF. The DNA for the CDR3 is TGTGCCAGCGGGGGGAGAAGCTCCTATAATTCACCCCTCCACTTT.

The chain links TRBV30 to TRBJ1-2; 10 bases map to TRBD1. CDR1 and CDR2 from the germline V gene are GTSNPN and SVGIG (reference sequence). Trimming at V came to 3 bases and at J to 7 bases, leaving 5 bases not matched to a gene. The CDR3 loop spans 13 amino acids. The chain's CDR3 is CAWRRQGASGYTF. CDR3 sequence (DNA): TGTGCCTGGAGGAGACAGGGGGCAAGTGGCTACACCTTC.

The rearrangement links TRBV6-6 to TRBJ1-2; D gene unclear. The CDR3 has 14 residues. Germline values: CDR1 MNHNY, CDR2 SVGAGI (reference sequence). The V end lost 5 bases, the J end lost 4 bases, and 14 bases lay between the germline ends. The CDR3 is CASSPLWSTYGYTF. The CDR3 DNA follows: TGTGCCAGCAGTCCCCTGTGGAGCACCTATGGCTACACCTTC.

The chain has TRBV4-1 and TRBJ2-1; D remains unclear. The germline V gene has CDR1 MGHRA and CDR2 YSYEKL. The CDR3 spans 13 residues. V lost 3 bases, J lost 8 bases, and 11 bases lay in between. CDR3 in DNA: TGCGCCAGCAGCCAGGCGAGCTGGGATGAGCAGTTCTTC. Translating it yields CASSQASWDEQFF.

CDR3 nucleotide sequence: TGTGCCAGCAGTTCTAACAGGGGGCGCGGGGAGCTGTTTTTT. Residues: CASSSNRGRGELFF. The chain is built from TRBV11-2 and TRBJ2-2, with 9 nucleotides matching TRBD1. Looked up from germline, CDR1 is SGHAT and CDR2 is FQNNGV. The V segment lost 6 bases and the J segment 7 bases; nucleotides outside the gene matches: 6. The CDR3 has 14 amino acids.

The DNA of the CDR3 is TGTGCCAGCAGCTCCGACAGGGCCCGGGCGGCTTCACCCCTCCACTTT. It translates to CASSSDRARAASPLHF. The chain combines TRBV5-4 with TRBJ1-6; TRBD1 matches at 7 bases. V gave up 3 bases and J gave up 9 bases; unmatched junction bases: 12. The CDR3 is 16 amino acids. The V gene's germline CDR1 is SGHNT and CDR2 YYREEE (reference sequence).

The chain recombines TRBV5-1 with TRBJ2-5; 10 nucleotides align to TRBD2. The CDR3 length is 13 residues. In germline, CDR1 is SGHRS, CDR2 YFSETQ. Germline trimming cut 4 bases from V and 5 bases from J; bases unmatched to any gene: 2. The CDR3 region is CASSGTSAETQYF. The DNA of the CDR3 is TGCGCCAGCAGCGGGACTAGCGCGGAGACCCAGTACTTC.

The rearrangement joins TRBV6-4 to TRBJ2-1, with 11 bases matching TRBD2. Germline-derived CDR1 and CDR2 are MRHNA and SNTAGT. The CDR3 is 17 amino acids. V gave up 4 bases and J gave up 3 bases; unmatched junction bases: 8. The CDR3 sequence is CASSVRDTSGGYNEQFF. CDR3 bases: TGTGCCAGCAGTGTCCGAGATACTAGCGGGGGCTACAATGAGCAGTTCTTC.

This clone was seen just once. The rearrangement joins TRBV5-1 to TRBJ2-1; 7 bases match TRBD2. This CDR3 spans 15 amino acids. Per the germline V gene, CDR1 is SGHRS and CDR2 is YFSETQ. V lost 0 bases to trimming and J lost 5 bases; unmatched junction nucleotides: 5. Here the CDR3 reads CASSLASGVNNEQFF. As DNA, the CDR3 is TGCGCCAGCAGCTTGGCCAGCGGGGTTAACAATGAGCAGTTCTTC.

The chain has TRBV12-3 or TRBV12-4 and TRBJ2-5, with a weak D call TRBD1 (6 bases). Trimming took off 6 bases at V and 1 base at J, with 9 bases between the two ends. CDR3 size: 13 residues. The CDR3 spells CASRRDTQETQYF. CDR3 nucleotide sequence: TGTGCCAGCAGGAGGGACACCCAAGAGACCCAGTACTTC.

As for this clone: The sample has other DNA sequences that encode this CDR3 too. The rearrangement links TRBV11-3 to TRBJ2-3; D is ambiguous. Per the germline V gene, CDR1 is SGHNT and CDR2 is YENEEA. V lost 1 base and J lost 0, with 5 bases in between. This CDR3 contains 14 residues. The DNA of the CDR3 is TGTGCCAGCAGCTTAGGATCTAGCACAGATACGCAGTATTTT. Amino acids: CASSLGSSTDTQYF.